Below are 8 T cell receptor beta chains sequenced from a single sample in a study of technical replicates of blood from a handful of donors. The assay was immunoSEQ multiplex PCR, and TCRdb's table has in-frame clones only and misses some. Of approximately 70,000 clones listed, 95% to 98% are singletons. The source material was T cells isolated from PBMCs. The receptors shown here come from a human donor in good health.

V is TRBV5-4 and J is TRBJ2-7; 7 positions match TRBD1. V was pared by 4 bases and J by 3 bases, with 4 bases of the junction left unmatched. Germline CDR1 reads SGHNT; CDR2 reads YYREEE (reference sequence). This CDR3 is 13 amino acids long. CDR3 in DNA: TGTGCCAGCAGCGCTGGACAGGTCTACGAGCAGTACTTC. Amino acids: CASSAGQVYEQYF.

The chain combines TRBV5-4 with TRBJ2-3, with 11 bases lining up with TRBD2. This CDR3 is built from 17 residues. The ends lost 2 bases at V and 2 bases at J; junction bases unmatched: 7. Per the germline V gene, CDR1 is SGHNT and CDR2 is YYREEE (reference sequence). CDR3 amino acids: CASSFLGLAEHTDTQYF. CDR3 nucleotide sequence: TGTGCCAGCAGCTTCCTGGGACTAGCGGAACACACAGATACGCAGTATTTT.

The chain joins TRBV7-9 to TRBJ2-2, with 7 bases aligning to TRBD1. The CDR3 length is 16 residues. The ends lost 3 bases at V and 3 bases at J; junction bases unmatched: 7. Germline V gives CDR1 SEHNR, CDR2 FQNEAQ (reference sequence). The CDR3 DNA follows: TGTGCCAGCAGCTTTTACCGGGACAGAGACACCGGGGAGCTGTTTTTT. It specifies CASSFYRDRDTGELFF.

The chain recombines TRBV7-2 with TRBJ1-2, with D possibly TRBD1 on 6 matching bases. Per the germline V gene, CDR1 is SGHTA and CDR2 is FQGNSA. This CDR3 has 13 amino acids. V lost 1 base, J lost 6 bases, and 9 bases lay in between. Here the CDR3 reads CASSLVRTDGYTF. The CDR3 DNA is TGTGCCAGCAGCTTAGTCAGGACAGATGGCTACACCTTC.

The V and J genes are TRBV14 and TRBJ2-1, with TRBD1 matching over 7 bases. This CDR3 has 19 residues. V shed 2 bases and J 6 bases; nucleotides not matched to a gene: 19. CDR1 SGHDN and CDR2 FVKESK come from the germline V gene. CDR3 coding DNA: TGTGCCAGCAGCCAATACGATTATGACCGGGACAGCATTTCCAATGAGCAGTTCTTC. Translated: CASSQYDYDRDSISNEQFF. Full variable domain (missing parts from reference TRBV14 and TRBJ2-1): EAGVTQFPSHSVIEKGQTVTLRCDPISGHDNLYWYRRVMGKEIKFLLHFVKESKQDESGMPNNRFLAERTGGTYSTLKVQPAELEDSGVYFCASSQYDYDRDSISNEQFFGPGTRLTVL.

The gene calls are TRBV5-6 and TRBJ2-7; tentatively, D is TRBD2 (5 bases). Looked up from germline, CDR1 is SGHDT and CDR2 is YYEEEE. V was clipped by 0 bases and J by 2 bases, with 21 bases between them. The CDR3 loop spans 18 amino acids. The CDR3 spells CASSLGGFSRGDTYEQYF. CDR3 coding DNA: TGTGCCAGCAGCTTGGGGGGTTTTAGTCGGGGTGACACCTACGAGCAGTACTTC.

The genes are TRBV6-1 and TRBJ2-1, with no clear D. Looked up from germline, CDR1 is MNHNS and CDR2 is SASEGT. The CDR3 consists of 13 residues. Trimming removed 0 bases at V and 8 bases at J, with 8 bases between. CDR3 nucleotide sequence: TGTGCCAGCAGTGAAGCCTCAGGCTATGAGCAGTTCTTC. It specifies CASSEASGYEQFF.

The V call is TRBV5-1, the J call TRBJ2-7, with a possible D match to TRBD2 (6 bases). This CDR3 has 15 residues. Per germline, CDR1 SGHRS and CDR2 YFSETQ. V shed 3 bases and J shed 2 bases, with 15 bases lying between them. The CDR3 DNA is TGCGCCAGCAGCTATTCTGCGGGACTTGCCTACGAGCAGTACTTC. Its protein product is CASSYSAGLAYEQYF.